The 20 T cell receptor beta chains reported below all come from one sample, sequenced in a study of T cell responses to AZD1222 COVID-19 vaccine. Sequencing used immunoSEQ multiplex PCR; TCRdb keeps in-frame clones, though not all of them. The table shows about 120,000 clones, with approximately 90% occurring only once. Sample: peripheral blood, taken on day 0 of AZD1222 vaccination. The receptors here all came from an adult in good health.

The CDR3 sequence is CASSPGTGGFANEKLFF. The DNA for the CDR3 is TGTGCCAGCAGCCCCGGGACAGGGGGATTCGCTAATGAAAAACTGTTTTTT. The chain links TRBV4-2 to TRBJ1-4; TRBD1 aligns across 11 bases. The length of the CDR3 is 17 residues. The J segment lost 3 bases and the V segment lost 4 bases, leaving 7 bases of the junction unmatched. CDR1 is LGHNA and CDR2 is YNFKEQ in the germline V gene.

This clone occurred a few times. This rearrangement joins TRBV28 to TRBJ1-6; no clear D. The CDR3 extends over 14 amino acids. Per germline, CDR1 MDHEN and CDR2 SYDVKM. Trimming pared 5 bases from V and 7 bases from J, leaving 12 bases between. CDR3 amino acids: CASSRRSGNSPLHF. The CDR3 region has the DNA TGTGCCAGCAGTCGGAGGAGCGGGAATTCACCCCTCCACTTT.

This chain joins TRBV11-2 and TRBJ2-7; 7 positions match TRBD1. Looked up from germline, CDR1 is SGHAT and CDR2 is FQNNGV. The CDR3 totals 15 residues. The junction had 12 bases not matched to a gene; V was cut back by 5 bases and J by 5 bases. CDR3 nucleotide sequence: TGTGCCAGCAGCCAAGGGGGTAGACAGGGCGACGAGCAGTACTTC. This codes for CASSQGGRQGDEQYF.

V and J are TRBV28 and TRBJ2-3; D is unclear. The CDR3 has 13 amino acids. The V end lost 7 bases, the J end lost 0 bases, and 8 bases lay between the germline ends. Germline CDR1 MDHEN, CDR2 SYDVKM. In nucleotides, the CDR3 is TGTGCCAGCATTAGCCTTAGCACAGATACGCAGTATTTT. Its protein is CASISLSTDTQYF. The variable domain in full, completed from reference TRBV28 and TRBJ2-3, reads DVKVTQSSRYLVKRTGEKVFLECVQDMDHENMFWYRQDPGLGLRLIYFSYDVKMKEKGDIPEGYSVSREKKERFSLILESASTNQTSMYLCASISLSTDTQYFGPGTRLTVL.

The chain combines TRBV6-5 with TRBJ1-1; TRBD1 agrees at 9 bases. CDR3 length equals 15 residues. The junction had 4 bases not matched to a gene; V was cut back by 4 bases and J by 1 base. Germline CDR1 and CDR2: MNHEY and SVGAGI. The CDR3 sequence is CASSSPGQGNTEAFF. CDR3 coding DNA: TGTGCCAGCAGTTCTCCGGGACAGGGGAACACTGAAGCTTTCTTT.

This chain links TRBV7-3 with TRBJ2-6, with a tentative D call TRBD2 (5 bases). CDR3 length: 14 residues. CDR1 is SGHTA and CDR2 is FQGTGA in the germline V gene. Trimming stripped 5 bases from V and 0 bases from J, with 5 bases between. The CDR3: CASSRDSGANVLTF. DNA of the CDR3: TGTGCCAGCAGCCGGGACTCTGGGGCCAACGTCCTGACTTTC.

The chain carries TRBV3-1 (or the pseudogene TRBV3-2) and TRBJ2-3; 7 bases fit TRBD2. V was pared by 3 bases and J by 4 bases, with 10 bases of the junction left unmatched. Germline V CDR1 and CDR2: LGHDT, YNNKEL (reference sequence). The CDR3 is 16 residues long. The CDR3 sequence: CASSQRGGGGADTQYF. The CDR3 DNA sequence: TGTGCCAGCAGCCAGCGAGGCGGGGGAGGCGCAGATACGCAGTATTTT.

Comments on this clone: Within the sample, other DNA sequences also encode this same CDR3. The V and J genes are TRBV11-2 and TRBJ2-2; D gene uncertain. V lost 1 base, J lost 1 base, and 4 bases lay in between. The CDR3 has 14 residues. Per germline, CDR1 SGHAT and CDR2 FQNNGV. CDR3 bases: TGTGCCAGCAGCTTAGGACAGAACACCGGGGAGCTGTTTTTT. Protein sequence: CASSLGQNTGELFF.

The chain's CDR3 is CASRLAGISNQPQHF. Written as DNA, the CDR3 is TGTGCCAGTCGTCTCGCGGGGATTAGCAATCAGCCCCAGCATTTT. The chain links TRBV19 to TRBJ1-5; D uncertain. V was pared by 8 bases and J by 0 bases, with 14 bases between. The germline V gene encodes CDR1 LNHDA and CDR2 SQIVND (reference sequence). The CDR3 has 15 amino acids.

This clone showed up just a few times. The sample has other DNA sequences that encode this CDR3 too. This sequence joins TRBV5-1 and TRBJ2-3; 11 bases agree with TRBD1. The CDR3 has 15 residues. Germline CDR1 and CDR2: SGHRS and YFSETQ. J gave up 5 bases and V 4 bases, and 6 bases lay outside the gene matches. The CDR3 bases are TGCGCCAGCAGCCTACCGGGACAGGGGGGAGATACGCAGTATTTT. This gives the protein CASSLPGQGGDTQYF. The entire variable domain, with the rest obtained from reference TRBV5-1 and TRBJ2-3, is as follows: KAGVTQTPRYLIKTRGQQVTLSCSPISGHRSVSWYQQTPGQGLQFLFEYFSETQRNKGNFPGRFSGRQFSNSRSEMNVSTLELGDSALYLCASSLPGQGGDTQYFGPGTRLTVL.

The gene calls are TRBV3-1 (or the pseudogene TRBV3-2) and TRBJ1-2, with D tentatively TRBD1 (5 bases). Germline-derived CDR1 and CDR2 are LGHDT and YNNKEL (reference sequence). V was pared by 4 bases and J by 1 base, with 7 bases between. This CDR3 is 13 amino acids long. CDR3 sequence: CASSRGNNYGYTF. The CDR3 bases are TGTGCCAGCAGCCGGGGGAATAACTATGGCTACACCTTC.

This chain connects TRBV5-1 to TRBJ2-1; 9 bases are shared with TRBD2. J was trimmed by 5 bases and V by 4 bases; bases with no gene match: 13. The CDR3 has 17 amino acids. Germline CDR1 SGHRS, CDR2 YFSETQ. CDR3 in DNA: TGCGCCAGCAGCCCGCTCCCGGTAGAGCGGGGGGACAATGAGCAGTTCTTC. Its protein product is CASSPLPVERGDNEQFF.

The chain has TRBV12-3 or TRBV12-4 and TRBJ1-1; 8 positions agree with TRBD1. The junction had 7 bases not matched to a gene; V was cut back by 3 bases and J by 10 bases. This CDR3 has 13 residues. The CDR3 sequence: CASSFGQGVGAFF. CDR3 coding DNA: TGTGCCAGCAGTTTCGGACAGGGAGTAGGAGCTTTCTTT.

As DNA, the CDR3 is TGTGCCAGCAGTCTTGAGCGGGGCTACACCTTC. This translates into CASSLERGYTF. The chain recombines TRBV28 with TRBJ1-2; D gene unclear. The CDR3 has 11 amino acids. With 5 bases removed from V and 8 bases from J, the gap between germline ends came to 9 bases. The germline V gene encodes CDR1 MDHEN and CDR2 SYDVKM.

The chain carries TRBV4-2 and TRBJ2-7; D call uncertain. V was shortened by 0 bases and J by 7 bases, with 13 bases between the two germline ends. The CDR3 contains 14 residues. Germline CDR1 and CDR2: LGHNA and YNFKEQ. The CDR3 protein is CASSQDSSAWEQYF. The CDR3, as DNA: TGTGCCAGCAGCCAAGATTCGTCCGCTTGGGAGCAGTACTTC.

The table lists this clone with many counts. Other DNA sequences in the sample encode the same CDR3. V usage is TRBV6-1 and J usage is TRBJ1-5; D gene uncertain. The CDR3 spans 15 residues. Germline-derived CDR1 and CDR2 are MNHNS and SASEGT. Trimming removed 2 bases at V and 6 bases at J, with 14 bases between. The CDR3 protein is CASSEIGGMGQPQHF. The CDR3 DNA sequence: TGTGCCAGCAGTGAAATAGGAGGGATGGGTCAGCCCCAGCATTTT.

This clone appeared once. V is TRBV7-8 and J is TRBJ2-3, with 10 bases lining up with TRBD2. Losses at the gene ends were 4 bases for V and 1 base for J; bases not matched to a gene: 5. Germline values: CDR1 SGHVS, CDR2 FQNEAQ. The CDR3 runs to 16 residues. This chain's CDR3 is CASSSLGTSGTDTQYF. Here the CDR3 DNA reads TGTGCCAGCAGCTCTCTAGGGACTAGCGGCACAGATACGCAGTATTTT.

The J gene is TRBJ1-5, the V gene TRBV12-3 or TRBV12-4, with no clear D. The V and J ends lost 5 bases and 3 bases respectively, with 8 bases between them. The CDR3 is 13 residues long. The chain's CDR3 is CASSTGFNQPQHF. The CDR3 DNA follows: TGTGCCAGCAGTACGGGGTTCAATCAGCCCCAGCATTTT.

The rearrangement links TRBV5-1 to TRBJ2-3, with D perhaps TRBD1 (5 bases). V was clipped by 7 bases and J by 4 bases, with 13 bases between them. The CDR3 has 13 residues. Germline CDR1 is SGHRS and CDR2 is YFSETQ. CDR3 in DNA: TGCGCCAGCGGGCAGGAAGGGGCAGATACGCAGTATTTT. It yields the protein CASGQEGADTQYF.

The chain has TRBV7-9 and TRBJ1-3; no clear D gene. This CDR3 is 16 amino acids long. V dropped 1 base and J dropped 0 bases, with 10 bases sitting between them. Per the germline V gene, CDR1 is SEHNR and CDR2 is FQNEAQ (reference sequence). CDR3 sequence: CASSLDGTSSGNTIYF. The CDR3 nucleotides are TGTGCCAGCAGCTTAGATGGCACGAGCTCTGGAAACACCATATATTTT.